The T cell receptor beta chain described here comes from a study of T cells in Graves' hyperthyroidism and ophthalmopathy. This clonotype came up a few times. What it recognizes is unknown. Template material for amplifying TCR beta CDR3 regions consisted of RNA transcripts. TCR CDR3 underwent first-round RT-PCR with the HTBI primer set. TCRdb redid the calling of the multiplex PCR reads with MiXCR, one entry per CDR3 protein. The sample contains 250,000 to 300,000 distinct CDR3 sequences, approximately 14% of which appear only once. Trimming shortened V by 3 bases and J by 0 bases, and 8 bases separated the two germline ends. The CDR3 runs 14 residues. Study outcomes and limitations: In the blood, most expanded thyroid clonotypes above 0.001 appeared as well.

The sequencing sample was made of blood. This receptor was taken from a woman in her thirties or forties with Graves' hyperthyroidism. The V and J genes are TRBV12-3 or TRBV12-4 and TRBJ1-1; D might be TRBD1 (5 bases). The CDR3 protein is CASSFGGVNTEAFF. The DNA of the CDR3 is TGTGCCAGCAGTTTCGGGGGGGTGAACACTGAAGCTTTCTTT.